This T cell receptor beta chain was captured in a study of shared clonotypes between healthy human individuals. Concerning this clone: No antigen is known for it.

Study conclusions and caveats: An anticipated effect of sequencing depth on clonotype sharing among donors was recognized.

CD45RO-negative CD8 cells positively selected for CCR7 made up the naive population, which excluded terminally differentiated effector memory CD45RA+ cells. CDR1 and CDR2 from the germline V gene are PRHDT and FYEKMQ (reference sequence). The CDR3 sequence is 14 residues long. With 5 bases clipped from V and 4 bases from J, the junction kept 5 bases outside the gene matches. TCRdb's table, derived via immunoSEQ multiplex PCR, lists solely in-frame clones and lacks some. The repertoire consists of some 2 million clones, with over 85% occurring once and the leading ten covering roughly 1.1%. The chain is built from TRBV13 and TRBJ2-1; TRBD2 matches 7 bases. This receptor was identified in a man between 18 and 29 years old in good health. Material for sequencing was naive CD8+ T cells sorted from blood. The CDR3 region is CASSPSGGYNEQFF. CDR3 coding DNA: TGTGCCAGCAGCCCTAGCGGAGGATACAATGAGCAGTTCTTC.